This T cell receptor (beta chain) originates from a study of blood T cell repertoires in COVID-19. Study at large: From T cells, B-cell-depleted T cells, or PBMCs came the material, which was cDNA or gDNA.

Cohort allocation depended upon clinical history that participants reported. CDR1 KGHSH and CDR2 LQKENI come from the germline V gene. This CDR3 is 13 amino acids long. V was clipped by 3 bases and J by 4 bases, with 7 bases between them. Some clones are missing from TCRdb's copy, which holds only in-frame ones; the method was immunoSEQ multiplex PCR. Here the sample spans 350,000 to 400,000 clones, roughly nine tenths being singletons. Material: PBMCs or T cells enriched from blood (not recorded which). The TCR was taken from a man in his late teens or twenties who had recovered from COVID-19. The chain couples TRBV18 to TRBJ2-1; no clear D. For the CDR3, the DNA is TGTGCCAGCTCACCGGCCACATACAATGAGCAGTTCTTC. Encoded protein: CASSPATYNEQFF.